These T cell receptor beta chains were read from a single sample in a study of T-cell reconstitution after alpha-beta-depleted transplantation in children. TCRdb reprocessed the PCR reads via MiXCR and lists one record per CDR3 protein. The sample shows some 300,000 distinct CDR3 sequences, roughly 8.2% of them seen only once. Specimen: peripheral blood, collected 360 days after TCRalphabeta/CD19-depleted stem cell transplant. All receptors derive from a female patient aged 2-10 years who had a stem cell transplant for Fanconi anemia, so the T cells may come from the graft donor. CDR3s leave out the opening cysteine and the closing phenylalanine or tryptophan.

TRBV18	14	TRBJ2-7	ASSPLISGRTSEQY
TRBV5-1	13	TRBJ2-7	ASSFIPGSSYEQY
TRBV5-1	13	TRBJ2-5	ASSLVSGEQETQY
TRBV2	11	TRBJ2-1	ASSEEVYNEQF
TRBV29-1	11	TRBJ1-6	SVGTGNNSPLH
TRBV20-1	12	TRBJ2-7	SAKGVGRVYEQY
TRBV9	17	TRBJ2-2	ASSVFRGLAGSNTGELF
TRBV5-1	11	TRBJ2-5	ASKAGTEETQY
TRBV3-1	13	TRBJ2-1	ASSLSGGAKNEQF
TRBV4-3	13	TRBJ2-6	ASSQDLGGANVLT
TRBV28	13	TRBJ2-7	ASTVSSGISYEQY
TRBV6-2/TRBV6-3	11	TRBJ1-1	ASSSQVNTEAF
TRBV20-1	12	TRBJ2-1	SAQTSGRVNEQF
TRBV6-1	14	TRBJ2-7	ASSEGPGQLSYEQY
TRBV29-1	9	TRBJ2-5	SVNFIETQY
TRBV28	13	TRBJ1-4	ATRQVAATNEKLF
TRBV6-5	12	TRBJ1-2	ASSQTGQRDGYT
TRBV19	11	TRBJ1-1	ASSIGRATEAF
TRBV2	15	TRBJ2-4	ASSFRDRGIAKNIQY
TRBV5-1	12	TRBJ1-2	ASSWGQGQNGYT
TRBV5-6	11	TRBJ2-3	ASSHRGQATQY
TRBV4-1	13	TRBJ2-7	ASSLYRAKDYEQY
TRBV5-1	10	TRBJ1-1	ASSYDRGEAF
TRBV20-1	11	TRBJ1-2	SARGDTTYGYT
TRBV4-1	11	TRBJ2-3	ASSGPFTDTQY
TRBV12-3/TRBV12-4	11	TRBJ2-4	ASSWVAKNIQY
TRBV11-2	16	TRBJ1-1	ASSFWALQGFGRNEAF
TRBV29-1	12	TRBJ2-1	SVVWTGVVNEQF
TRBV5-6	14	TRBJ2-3	ASSLASQPSTDTQY
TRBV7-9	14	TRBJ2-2	ASSLEGLEGTGELF
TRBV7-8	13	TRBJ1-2	ASSSRQGSVYGYT
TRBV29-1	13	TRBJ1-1	SVEDPQGANTEAF
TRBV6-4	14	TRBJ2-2	ASSSTSAWTAGELF
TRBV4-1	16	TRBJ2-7	ASSQEGGLVVETYEQY
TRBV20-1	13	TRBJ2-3	SATYRAEGTDTQY
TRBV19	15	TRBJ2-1	ASSIADGMSSYNEQF
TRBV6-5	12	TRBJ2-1	ASRGTARVDEQF
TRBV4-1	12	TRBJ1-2	ASSQNGGSYGYT
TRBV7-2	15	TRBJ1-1	ASSLVGQFLGDTEAF
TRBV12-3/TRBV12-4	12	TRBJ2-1	TIRLAGGRYEQF
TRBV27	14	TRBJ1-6	ASSLGQGFFNSPLH
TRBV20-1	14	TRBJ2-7	SAPNPGLANSYEQY
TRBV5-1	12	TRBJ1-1	ASSLRAGNTEAF
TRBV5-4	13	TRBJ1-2	ASSLEDTGVRGYT
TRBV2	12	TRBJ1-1	ASRRQESNTEAF
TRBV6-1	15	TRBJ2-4	AISEAGAPGAKNIQY
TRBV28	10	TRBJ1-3	ASSHRGNTIY
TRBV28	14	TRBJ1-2	ASSLERREANYGYT